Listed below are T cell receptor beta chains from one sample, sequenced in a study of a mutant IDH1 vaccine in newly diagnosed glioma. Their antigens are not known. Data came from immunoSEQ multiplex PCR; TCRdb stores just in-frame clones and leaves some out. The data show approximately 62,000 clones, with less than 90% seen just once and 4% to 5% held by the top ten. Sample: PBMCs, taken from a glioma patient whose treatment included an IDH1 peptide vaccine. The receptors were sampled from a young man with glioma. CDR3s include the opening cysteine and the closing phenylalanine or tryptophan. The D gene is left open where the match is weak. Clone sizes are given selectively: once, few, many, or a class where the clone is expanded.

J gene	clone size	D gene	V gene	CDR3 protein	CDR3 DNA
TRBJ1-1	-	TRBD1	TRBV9	CASSVDNRGPSAEAFF	TGTGCCAGCAGCGTGGACAACAGGGGGCCGAGTGCTGAAGCTTTCTTT
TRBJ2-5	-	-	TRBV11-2	CASSFLTNLETQYF	TGTGCCAGCAGCTTCCTGACTAACCTGGAGACCCAGTACTTC
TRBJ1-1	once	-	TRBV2	CASRGQIQPNTEAFF	TGTGCCAGCAGGGGGCAGATCCAACCTAACACTGAAGCTTTCTTT
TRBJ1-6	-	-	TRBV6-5	CATSAQMISPLHF	TGTGCCACCTCGGCACAGATGATTTCACCCCTCCACTTT
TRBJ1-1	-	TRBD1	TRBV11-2	CASSLSRGDRDRAFF	TGTGCCAGCAGCTTATCCCGGGGGGACAGGGATAGAGCTTTCTTT
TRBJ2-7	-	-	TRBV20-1	CSARDKGEQYF	TGCAGTGCTAGAGATAAAGGCGAGCAGTACTTC
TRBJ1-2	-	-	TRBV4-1	CASTEKGPRGGSYGYTF	TGCGCCAGCACCGAAAAGGGGCCAAGGGGCGGGTCGTATGGCTACACCTTC
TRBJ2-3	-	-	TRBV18	CASSPDRDTQYF	TGTGCCAGCTCACCAGACCGCGATACGCAGTATTTT
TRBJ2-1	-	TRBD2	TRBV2	CASNREIGLAGVPFF	TGTGCCAGCAATCGGGAGATCGGACTAGCGGGCGTGCCGTTCTTC
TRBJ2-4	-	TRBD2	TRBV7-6	CASSSLGRGGANIQYF	TGTGCCAGCAGCTCTCTAGGGCGGGGGGGCGCGAACATTCAGTACTTC
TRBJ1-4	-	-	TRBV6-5	CASSYRNGEKLFF	TGTGCCAGCAGCTACAGAAACGGGGAAAAACTGTTTTTT
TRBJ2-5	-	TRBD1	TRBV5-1	CASSLETGQGQETQYF	TGCGCCAGCAGCTTGGAGACGGGACAGGGACAAGAGACCCAGTACTTC
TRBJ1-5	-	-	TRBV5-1	CASSLNPGDQPQHF	TGCGCCAGCAGCTTGAATCCAGGGGATCAGCCCCAGCATTTT
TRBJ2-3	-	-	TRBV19	CASSISDSSTDTQYF	TGTGCCAGTAGTATTTCCGACAGTAGCACAGATACGCAGTATTTT
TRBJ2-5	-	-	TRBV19	CASSIVGVSGSETQYF	TGTGCCAGTAGTATAGTGGGGGTTAGCGGCTCGGAGACCCAGTACTTC
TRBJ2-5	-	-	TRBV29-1	CSVITAGETQYF	TGCAGCGTTATCACGGCAGGGGAGACCCAGTACTTC
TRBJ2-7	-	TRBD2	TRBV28	CASRGSGGEQYF	TGTGCCAGCAGGGGTTCGGGGGGCGAGCAGTACTTC
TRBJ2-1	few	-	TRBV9	CASSVAQARDNEQFF	TGTGCCAGCAGCGTAGCACAGGCGCGAGACAATGAGCAGTTCTTC
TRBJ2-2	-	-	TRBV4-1	CASSLIEQGDTGELFF	TGCGCCAGCAGCCTCATAGAGCAGGGAGACACCGGGGAGCTGTTTTTT
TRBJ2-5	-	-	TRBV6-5	CASSYETEETQYF	TGTGCCAGCAGTTACGAGACAGAAGAGACCCAGTACTTC
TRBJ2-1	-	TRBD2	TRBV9	CASSASSGGLYNEQFF	TGTGCCAGCAGCGCAAGTAGCGGGGGCCTCTACAATGAGCAGTTCTTC
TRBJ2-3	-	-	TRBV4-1	CASSRKAGTSASTDTQYF	TGCGCCAGCAGCCGCAAAGCCGGGACATCCGCTAGCACAGATACGCAGTATTTT
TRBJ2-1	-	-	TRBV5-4	CASSLAPDGYNEQFF	TGTGCCAGCAGCTTGGCCCCCGACGGGTACAATGAGCAGTTCTTC
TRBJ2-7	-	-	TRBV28	CASSLYGSGHNYEQYF	TGTGCCAGCAGTTTATATGGCTCAGGACACAACTACGAGCAGTACTTC
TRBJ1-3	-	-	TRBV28	CARTLGRGIGNTIYF	TGTGCCAGGACCCTAGGACGGGGAATTGGAAACACCATATATTTT
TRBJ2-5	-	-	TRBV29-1	CSVVVSRAKKETQYF	TGCAGCGTTGTAGTGTCCAGGGCGAAGAAGGAGACCCAGTACTTC
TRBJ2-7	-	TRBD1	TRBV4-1	CASSQSGTGPGQQYF	TGCGCCAGCAGCCAATCCGGGACAGGGCCAGGACAGCAGTACTTC
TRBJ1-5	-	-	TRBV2	CASSEWTTGRRNQPQHF	TGTGCCAGCAGTGAATGGACCACCGGGCGTCGCAATCAGCCCCAGCATTTT
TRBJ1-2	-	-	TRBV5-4	CASSLARGQGYTF	TGTGCCAGCAGCTTGGCTCGGGGGCAGGGCTACACCTTC
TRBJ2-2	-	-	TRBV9	CASSESGAANTGELFF	TGTGCCAGCAGCGAGAGCGGAGCAGCGAACACCGGGGAGCTGTTTTTT
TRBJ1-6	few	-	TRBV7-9	CASSASREYSPLHF	TGTGCCAGCAGCGCTAGCAGGGAGTATTCACCCCTCCACTTT
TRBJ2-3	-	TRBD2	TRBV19	CASSMTSGGAGADTQYF	TGTGCCAGTAGTATGACTAGCGGGGGGGCCGGAGCAGATACGCAGTATTTT
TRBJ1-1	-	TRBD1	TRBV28	CASSSLPGTGLEAFF	TGTGCCAGCAGTTCACTCCCCGGGACAGGCCTAGAAGCTTTCTTT
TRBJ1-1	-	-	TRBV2	CASTRGGFTEAFF	TGTGCCAGCACCCGGGGTGGGTTCACTGAAGCTTTCTTT
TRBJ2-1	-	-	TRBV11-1	CASSLTRDTYNEQFF	TGTGCCAGCAGCTTAACAAGGGACACCTACAATGAGCAGTTCTTC
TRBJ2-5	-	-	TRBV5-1	CASSTQGSGETQYF	TGCGCCAGCAGCACGCAGGGGTCGGGAGAGACCCAGTACTTC
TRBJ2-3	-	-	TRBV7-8	CASSPKGGGLGSDTQYF	TGTGCCAGCAGTCCAAAGGGGGGGGGACTCGGCTCAGATACGCAGTATTTT
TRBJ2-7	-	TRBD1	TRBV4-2	CASSQGAGTGYEQYF	TGTGCCAGCAGCCAAGGTGCCGGGACAGGCTACGAGCAGTACTTC
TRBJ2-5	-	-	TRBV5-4	CASSWRGGKTQYF	TGTGCCAGCAGCTGGAGGGGGGGAAAGACCCAGTACTTC
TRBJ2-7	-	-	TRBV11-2	CASSLGAVTEQYF	TGTGCCAGCAGCTTAGGTGCAGTCACCGAGCAGTACTTC
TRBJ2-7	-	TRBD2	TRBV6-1	CASLSPGGGAYEQYF	TGTGCCAGCTTGTCCCCAGGTGGGGGGGCCTACGAGCAGTACTTC
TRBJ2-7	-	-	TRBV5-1	CASSLARGEGSLYEQYF	TGCGCCAGCAGCTTGGCCCGTGGTGAGGGTTCCCTCTACGAGCAGTACTTC
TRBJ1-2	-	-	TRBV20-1	CSASESGYTF	TGCAGTGCTAGTGAGAGTGGCTACACCTTC
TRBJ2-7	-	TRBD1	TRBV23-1	CASSLTGTGGFHEQYF	TGCGCCAGCAGTCTCACCGGGACAGGGGGCTTCCACGAGCAGTACTTC
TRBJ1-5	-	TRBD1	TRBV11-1	CASSFGPGQGYQPQHF	TGTGCCAGCAGCTTTGGCCCGGGACAGGGCTATCAGCCCCAGCATTTT
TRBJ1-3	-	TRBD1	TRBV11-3	CASSLGLPGQGSVGNTIYF	TGTGCCAGCAGCTTAGGGCTACCGGGACAGGGATCGGTTGGAAACACCATATATTTT
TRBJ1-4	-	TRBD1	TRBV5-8	CASSSGTGTEKLFF	TGTGCCAGCAGCTCGGGGACAGGGACCGAAAAACTGTTTTTT
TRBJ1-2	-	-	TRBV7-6	CASSSFTNYGYTF	TGTGCCAGCAGCTCCTTCACTAACTATGGCTACACCTTC
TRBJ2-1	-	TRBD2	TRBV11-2	CASRPGAGNEQFF	TGTGCCAGCAGGCCGGGAGCGGGGAATGAGCAGTTCTTC
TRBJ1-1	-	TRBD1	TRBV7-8	CASSFRLGQGTNTEAFF	TGTGCCAGCAGCTTTAGGCTGGGACAGGGGACGAACACTGAAGCTTTCTTT
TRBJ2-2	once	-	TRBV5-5	CASSLVSRSNTGELFF	TGTGCCAGCAGCTTGGTGTCCAGGTCGAACACCGGGGAGCTGTTTTTT
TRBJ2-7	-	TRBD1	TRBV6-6	CASSYMGQSYEQYF	TGTGCCAGCAGTTACATGGGACAGAGTTACGAGCAGTACTTC